This T cell receptor beta chain was recorded in a study of T cell responses to AZD1222 COVID-19 vaccine. As regards this clone: Its antigen is currently unknown.

Assay used: immunoSEQ multiplex PCR; TCRdb lists only in-frame clones, some missing. The sample has fewer than 65,000 clones; about 90% are singletons. Whole-study results and caveats: Spike-wide vaccine-associated CD4 TCRs dominated at 160-218 and 743-854. Females made up more of the donors, who were largely white British, and clonal diversity may have come out too low.

Germline trimming cut 4 bases from V and 7 bases from J; bases unmatched to any gene: 10. Germline-derived CDR1 and CDR2 are GTSNPN and SVGIG (reference sequence). This CDR3 has 14 amino acids. V is TRBV30 and J is TRBJ1-2; 9 positions agree with TRBD1. The input for sequencing was peripheral blood, taken 28 days after the second AZD1222 dose. This clonotype originated in an adult who received the AZD1222 COVID-19 vaccine. CDR3 protein: CAWTDLRDRAGYTF. The CDR3 DNA is TGTGCCTGGACCGACCTCCGGGACAGGGCTGGCTACACCTTC.